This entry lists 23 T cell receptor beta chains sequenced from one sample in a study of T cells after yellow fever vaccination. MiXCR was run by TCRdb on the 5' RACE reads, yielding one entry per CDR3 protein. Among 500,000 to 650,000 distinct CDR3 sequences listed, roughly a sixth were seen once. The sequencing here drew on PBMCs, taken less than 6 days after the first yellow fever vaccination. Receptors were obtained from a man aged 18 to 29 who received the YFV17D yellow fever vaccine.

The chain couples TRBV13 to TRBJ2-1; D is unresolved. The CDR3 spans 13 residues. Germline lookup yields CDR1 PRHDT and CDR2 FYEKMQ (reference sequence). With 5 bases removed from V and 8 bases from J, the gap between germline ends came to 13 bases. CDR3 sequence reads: CASSADIRDEQFF. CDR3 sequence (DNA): TGTGCCAGCAGCGCCGATATACGTGATGAGCAGTTCTTC.

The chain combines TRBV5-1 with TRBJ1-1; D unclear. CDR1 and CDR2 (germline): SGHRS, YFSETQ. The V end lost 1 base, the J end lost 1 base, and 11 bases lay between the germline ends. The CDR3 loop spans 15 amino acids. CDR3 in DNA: TGCGCCAGCAGCTTGCTTGGGTCAGGGAACACTGAAGCTTTCTTT. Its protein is CASSLLGSGNTEAFF. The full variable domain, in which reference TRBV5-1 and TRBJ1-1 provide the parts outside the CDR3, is KAGVTQTPRYLIKTRGQQVTLSCSPISGHRSVSWYQQTPGQGLQFLFEYFSETQRNKGNFPGRFSGRQFSNSRSEMNVSTLELGDSALYLCASSLLGSGNTEAFFGQGTRLTVV.

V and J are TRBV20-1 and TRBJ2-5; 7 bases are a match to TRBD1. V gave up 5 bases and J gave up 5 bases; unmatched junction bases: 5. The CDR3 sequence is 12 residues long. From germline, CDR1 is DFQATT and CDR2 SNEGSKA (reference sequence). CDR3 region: CSAEGAPETQYF. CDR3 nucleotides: TGCAGTGCTGAGGGGGCGCCTGAGACCCAGTACTTC.

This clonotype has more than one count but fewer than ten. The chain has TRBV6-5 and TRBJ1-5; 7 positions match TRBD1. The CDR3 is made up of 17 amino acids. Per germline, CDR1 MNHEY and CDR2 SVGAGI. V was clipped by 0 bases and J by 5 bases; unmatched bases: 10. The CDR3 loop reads CASSYSRLPGGHQPQHF. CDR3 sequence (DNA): TGTGCCAGCAGTTACTCGAGGCTCCCAGGGGGTCATCAGCCCCAGCATTTT.

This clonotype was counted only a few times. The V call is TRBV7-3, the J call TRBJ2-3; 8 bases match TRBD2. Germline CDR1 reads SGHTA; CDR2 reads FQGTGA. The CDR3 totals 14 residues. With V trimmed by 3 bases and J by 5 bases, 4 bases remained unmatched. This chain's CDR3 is CASSFAGGQDTQYF. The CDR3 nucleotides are TGTGCCAGCAGCTTTGCGGGGGGCCAAGATACGCAGTATTTT.

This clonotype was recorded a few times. CDR3 nucleotides: TGCGCCAGCAGCTTAAAGGGACACCCGAACACTGAAGCTTTCTTT. Residues: CASSLKGHPNTEAFF. The rearrangement uses TRBV5-1 and TRBJ1-1, with a possible D match to TRBD1 (6 bases). Germline lookup yields CDR1 SGHRS and CDR2 YFSETQ. The ends were cut back, 2 bases at V and 1 base at J, with 12 bases in the middle. This CDR3 spans 15 amino acids.

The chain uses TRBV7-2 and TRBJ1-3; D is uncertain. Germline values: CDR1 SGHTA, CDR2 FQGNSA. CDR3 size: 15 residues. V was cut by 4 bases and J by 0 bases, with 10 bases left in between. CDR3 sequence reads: CASSSDGFSGNTIYF. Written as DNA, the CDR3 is TGTGCCAGCAGCTCGGACGGATTCTCTGGAAACACCATATATTTT.

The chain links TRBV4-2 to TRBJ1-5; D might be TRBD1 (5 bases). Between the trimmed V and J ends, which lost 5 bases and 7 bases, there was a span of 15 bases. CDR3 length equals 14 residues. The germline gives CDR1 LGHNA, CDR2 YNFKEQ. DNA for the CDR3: TGTGCCAGCAGCTACCGGGGGGGAGGGCAGCCCCAGCATTTT. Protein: CASSYRGGGQPQHF.

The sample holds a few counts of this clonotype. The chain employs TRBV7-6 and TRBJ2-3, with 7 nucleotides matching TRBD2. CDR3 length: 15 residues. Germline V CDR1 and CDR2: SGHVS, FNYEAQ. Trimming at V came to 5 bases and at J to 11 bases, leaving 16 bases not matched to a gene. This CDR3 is CASSPLGGKEIGQYF. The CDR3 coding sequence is TGTGCCAGCAGCCCTCTCGGGGGGAAGGAAATAGGGCAGTATTTT. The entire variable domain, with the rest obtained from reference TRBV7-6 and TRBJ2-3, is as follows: GAGVSQSPRYKVTKRGQDVALRCDPISGHVSLYWYRQALGQGPEFLTYFNYEAQQDKSGLPNDRFSAERPEGSISTLTIQRTEQRDSAMYRCASSPLGGKEIGQYFGPGTRLTVL.

This CDR3 is CASSRYPQGSGVEETQYF. The CDR3 coding sequence is TGTGCCAGCAGCCGCTACCCCCAAGGTAGCGGGGTAGAAGAGACCCAGTACTTC. The chain couples TRBV7-3 to TRBJ2-5; 8 bases are a match to TRBD2. This CDR3 region has 18 residues. CDR1 and CDR2 from the germline V gene are SGHTA and FQGTGA. V lost 5 bases to trimming and J lost 3 bases; unmatched junction nucleotides: 17.

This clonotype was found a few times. The CDR3 is CASSYFRGGPTYEQYF. DNA of the CDR3: TGTGCCAGCAGCTACTTTAGGGGCGGACCTACCTACGAGCAGTACTTC. V is TRBV7-9 and J is TRBJ2-7; D may be TRBD1 (5 bases). V was shortened by 4 bases and J by 2 bases, with 18 bases between the two germline ends. The germline gives CDR1 SEHNR, CDR2 FQNEAQ (reference sequence). The CDR3 length is 16 residues.

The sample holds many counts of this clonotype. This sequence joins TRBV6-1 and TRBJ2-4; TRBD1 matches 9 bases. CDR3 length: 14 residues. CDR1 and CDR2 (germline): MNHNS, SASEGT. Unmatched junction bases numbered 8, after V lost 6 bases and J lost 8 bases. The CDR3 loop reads CASSPRTGEDIQYF. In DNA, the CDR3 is TGTGCCAGCAGCCCCAGGACAGGGGAAGACATTCAGTACTTC.

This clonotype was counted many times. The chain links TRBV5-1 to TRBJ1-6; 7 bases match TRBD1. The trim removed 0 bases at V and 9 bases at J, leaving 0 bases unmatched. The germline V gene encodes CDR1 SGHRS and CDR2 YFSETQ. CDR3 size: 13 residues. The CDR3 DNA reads TGCGCCAGCAGCTTGGACAGGGGTTCACCCCTCCACTTT. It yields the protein CASSLDRGSPLHF. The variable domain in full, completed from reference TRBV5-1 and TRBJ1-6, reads KAGVTQTPRYLIKTRGQQVTLSCSPISGHRSVSWYQQTPGQGLQFLFEYFSETQRNKGNFPGRFSGRQFSNSRSEMNVSTLELGDSALYLCASSLDRGSPLHFGNGTRLTVT.

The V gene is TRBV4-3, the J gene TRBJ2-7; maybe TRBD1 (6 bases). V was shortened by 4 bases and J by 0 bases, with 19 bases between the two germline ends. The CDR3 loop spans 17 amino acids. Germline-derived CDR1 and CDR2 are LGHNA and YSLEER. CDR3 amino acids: CASSPGPGHLSSYEQYF. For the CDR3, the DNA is TGCGCCAGCAGCCCGGGGCCGGGACACCTAAGCTCCTACGAGCAGTACTTC.

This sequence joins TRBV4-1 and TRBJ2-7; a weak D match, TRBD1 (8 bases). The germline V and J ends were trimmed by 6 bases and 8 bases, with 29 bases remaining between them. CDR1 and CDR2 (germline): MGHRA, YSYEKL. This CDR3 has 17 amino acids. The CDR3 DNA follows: TGCGCCAGCAGGATCAATTTGGGGGGGGACAGGTTTCAGCAGCAGTACTTC. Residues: CASRINLGGDRFQQQYF.

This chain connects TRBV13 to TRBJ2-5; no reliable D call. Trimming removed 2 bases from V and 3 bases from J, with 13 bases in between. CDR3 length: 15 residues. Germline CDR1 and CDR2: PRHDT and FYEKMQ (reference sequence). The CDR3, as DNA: TGTGCCAGCAGCTTAAAGGAAGTTGCGAAAGAGACCCAGTACTTC. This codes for CASSLKEVAKETQYF.

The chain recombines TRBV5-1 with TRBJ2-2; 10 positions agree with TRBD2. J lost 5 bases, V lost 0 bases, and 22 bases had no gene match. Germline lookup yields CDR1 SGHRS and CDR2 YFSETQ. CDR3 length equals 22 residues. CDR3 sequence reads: CASSLAPRPAGLAGDETGELFF. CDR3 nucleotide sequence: TGCGCCAGCAGCTTGGCGCCGAGGCCTGCTGGGCTAGCGGGGGACGAGACCGGGGAGCTGTTTTTT.

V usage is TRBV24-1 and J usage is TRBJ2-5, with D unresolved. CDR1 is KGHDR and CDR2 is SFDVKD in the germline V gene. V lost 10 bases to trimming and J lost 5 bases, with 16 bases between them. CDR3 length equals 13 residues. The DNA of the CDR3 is TGTGCCACTTCAGAGGCTGGGGTGGAGACCCAGTACTTC. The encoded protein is CATSEAGVETQYF.

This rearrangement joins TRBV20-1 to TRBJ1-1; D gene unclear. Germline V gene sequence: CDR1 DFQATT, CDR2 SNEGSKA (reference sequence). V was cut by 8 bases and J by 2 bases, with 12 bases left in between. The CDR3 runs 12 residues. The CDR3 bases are TGCAGTCCAAGAAAGACCAACACTGAAGCTTTCTTT. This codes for CSPRKTNTEAFF.

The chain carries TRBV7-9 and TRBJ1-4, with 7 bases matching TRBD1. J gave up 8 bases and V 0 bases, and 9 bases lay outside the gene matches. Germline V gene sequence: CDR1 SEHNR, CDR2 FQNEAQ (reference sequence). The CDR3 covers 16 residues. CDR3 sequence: CASSLAFDRDYEKLFF. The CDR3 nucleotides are TGTGCCAGCAGCTTAGCTTTTGACAGGGATTACGAAAAACTGTTTTTT.

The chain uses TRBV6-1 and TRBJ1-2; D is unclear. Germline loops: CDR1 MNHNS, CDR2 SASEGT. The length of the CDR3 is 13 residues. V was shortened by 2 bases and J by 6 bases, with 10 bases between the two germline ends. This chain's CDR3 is CASSEYPADGYTF. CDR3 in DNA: TGTGCCAGCAGTGAATACCCCGCCGATGGCTACACCTTC.

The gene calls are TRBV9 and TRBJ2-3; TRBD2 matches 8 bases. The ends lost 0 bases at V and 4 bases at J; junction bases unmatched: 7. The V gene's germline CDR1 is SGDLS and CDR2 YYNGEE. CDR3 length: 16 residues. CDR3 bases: TGTGCCAGCAGCGTAGTCGGCGGGGGGAAGTCAGATACGCAGTATTTT. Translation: CASSVVGGGKSDTQYF.

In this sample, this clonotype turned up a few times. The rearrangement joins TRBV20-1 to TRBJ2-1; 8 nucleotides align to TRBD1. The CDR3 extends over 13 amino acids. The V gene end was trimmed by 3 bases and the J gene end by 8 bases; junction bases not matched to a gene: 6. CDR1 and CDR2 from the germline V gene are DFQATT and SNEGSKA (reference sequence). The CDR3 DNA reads TGCAGTGCTAGTGGCACACAGGGGGATGAGCAGTTCTTC. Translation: CSASGTQGDEQFF.